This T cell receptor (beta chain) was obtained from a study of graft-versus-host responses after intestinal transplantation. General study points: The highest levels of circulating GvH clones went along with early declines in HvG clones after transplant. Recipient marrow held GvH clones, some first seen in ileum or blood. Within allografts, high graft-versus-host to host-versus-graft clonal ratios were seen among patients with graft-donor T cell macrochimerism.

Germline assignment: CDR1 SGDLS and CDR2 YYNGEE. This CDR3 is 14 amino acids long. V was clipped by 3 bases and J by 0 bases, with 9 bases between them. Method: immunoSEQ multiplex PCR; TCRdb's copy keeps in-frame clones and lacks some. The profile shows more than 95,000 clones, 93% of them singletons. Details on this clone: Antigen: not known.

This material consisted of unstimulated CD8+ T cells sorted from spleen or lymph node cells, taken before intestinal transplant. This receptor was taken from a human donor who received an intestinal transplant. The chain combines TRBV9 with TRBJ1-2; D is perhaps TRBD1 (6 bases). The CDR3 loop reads CASSDGQSNYGYTF. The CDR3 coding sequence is TGTGCCAGCAGCGACGGACAGTCTAACTATGGCTACACCTTC.